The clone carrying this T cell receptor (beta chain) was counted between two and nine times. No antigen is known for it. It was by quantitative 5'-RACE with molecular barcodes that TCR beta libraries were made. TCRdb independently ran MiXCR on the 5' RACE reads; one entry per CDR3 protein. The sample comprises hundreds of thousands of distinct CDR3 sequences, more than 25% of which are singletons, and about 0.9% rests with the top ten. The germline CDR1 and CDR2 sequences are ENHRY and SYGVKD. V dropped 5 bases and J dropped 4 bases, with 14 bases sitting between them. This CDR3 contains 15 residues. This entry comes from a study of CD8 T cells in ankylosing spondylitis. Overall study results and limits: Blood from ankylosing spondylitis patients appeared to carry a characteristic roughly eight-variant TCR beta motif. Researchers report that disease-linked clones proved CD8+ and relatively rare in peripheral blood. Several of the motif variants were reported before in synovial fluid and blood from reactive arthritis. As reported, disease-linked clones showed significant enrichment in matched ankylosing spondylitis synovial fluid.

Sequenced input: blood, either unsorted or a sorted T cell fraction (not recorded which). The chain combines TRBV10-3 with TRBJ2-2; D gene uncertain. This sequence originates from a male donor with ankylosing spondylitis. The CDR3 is CAISPSREVTGELFF. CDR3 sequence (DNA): TGTGCCATCAGTCCGTCAAGAGAGGTCACCGGGGAGCTGTTTTTT.